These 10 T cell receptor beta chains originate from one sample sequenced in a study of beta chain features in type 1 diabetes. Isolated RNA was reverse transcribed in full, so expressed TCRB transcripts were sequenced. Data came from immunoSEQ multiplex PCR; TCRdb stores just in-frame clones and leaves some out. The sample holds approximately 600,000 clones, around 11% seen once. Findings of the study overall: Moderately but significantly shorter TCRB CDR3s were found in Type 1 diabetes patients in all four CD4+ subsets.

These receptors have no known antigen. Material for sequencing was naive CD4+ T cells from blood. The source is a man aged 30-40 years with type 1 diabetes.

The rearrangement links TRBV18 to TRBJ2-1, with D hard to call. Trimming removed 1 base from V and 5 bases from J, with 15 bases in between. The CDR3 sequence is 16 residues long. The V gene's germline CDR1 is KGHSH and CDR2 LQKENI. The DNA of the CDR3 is TGTGCCAGCTCACCACAGACTCCTCAAGTCCACAATGAGCAGTTCTTC. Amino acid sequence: CASSPQTPQVHNEQFF.

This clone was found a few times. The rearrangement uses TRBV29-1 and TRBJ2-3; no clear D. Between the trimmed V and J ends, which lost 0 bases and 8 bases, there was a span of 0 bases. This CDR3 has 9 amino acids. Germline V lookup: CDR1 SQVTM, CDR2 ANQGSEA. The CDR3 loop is CSVEDTQYF. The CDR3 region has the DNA TGCAGCGTTGAAGATACGCAGTATTTT.

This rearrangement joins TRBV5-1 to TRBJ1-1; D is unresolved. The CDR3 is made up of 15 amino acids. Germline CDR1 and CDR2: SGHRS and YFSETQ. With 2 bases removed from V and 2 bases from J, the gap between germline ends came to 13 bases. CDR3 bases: TGCGCCAGCAGCTTCGGTCAGAACATTAACACTGAAGCTTTCTTT. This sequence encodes CASSFGQNINTEAFF.

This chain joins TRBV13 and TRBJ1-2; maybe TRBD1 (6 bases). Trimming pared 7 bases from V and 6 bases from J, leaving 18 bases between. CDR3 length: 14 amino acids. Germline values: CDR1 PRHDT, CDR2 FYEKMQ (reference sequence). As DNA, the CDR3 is TGTGCCAGCACCGTTACAGGGATGAAAAATGGCTACACCTTC. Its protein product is CASTVTGMKNGYTF.

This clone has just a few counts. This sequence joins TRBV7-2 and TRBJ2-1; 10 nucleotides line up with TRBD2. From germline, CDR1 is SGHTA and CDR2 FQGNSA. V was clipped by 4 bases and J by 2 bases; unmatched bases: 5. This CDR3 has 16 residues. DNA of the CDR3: TGTGCCAGCAGCTGGAGCGGGGGGGCAACCTACAATGAGCAGTTCTTC. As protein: CASSWSGGATYNEQFF.

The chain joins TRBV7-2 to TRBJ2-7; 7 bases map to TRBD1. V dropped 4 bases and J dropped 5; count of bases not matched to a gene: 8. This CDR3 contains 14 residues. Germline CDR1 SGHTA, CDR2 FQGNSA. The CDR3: CASSSPTGRDEQYF. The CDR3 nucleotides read TGTGCCAGCAGCTCTCCGACAGGGAGAGACGAGCAGTACTTC.

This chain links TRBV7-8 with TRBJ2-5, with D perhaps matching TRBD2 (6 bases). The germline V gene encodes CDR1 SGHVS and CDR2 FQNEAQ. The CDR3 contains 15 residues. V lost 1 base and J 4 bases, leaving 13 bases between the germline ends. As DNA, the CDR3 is TGTGCCAGCAGCTTAGGAGGGCGGGGTACAGAGACCCAGTACTTC. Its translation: CASSLGGRGTETQYF.

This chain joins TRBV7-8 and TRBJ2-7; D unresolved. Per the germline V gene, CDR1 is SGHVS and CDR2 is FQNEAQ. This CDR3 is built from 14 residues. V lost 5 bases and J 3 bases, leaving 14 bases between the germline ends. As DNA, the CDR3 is TGTGCCAGCAGCCCCGACCCTCAGGTCTACGAGCAGTACTTC. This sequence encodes CASSPDPQVYEQYF. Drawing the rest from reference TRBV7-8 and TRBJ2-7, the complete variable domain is GAGVSQSPRYKVAKRGQDVALRCDPISGHVSLFWYQQALGQGPEFLTYFQNEAQLDKSGLPSDRFFAERPEGSVSTLKIQRTQQEDSAVYLCASSPDPQVYEQYFGPGTRLTVT.

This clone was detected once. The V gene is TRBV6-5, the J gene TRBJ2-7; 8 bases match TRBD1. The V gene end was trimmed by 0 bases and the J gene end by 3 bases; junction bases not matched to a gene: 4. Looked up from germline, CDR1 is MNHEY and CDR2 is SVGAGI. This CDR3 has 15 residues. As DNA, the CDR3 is TGTGCCAGCAGTTACTCATCAGGGGGCCGCTACGAGCAGTACTTC. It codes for CASSYSSGGRYEQYF.

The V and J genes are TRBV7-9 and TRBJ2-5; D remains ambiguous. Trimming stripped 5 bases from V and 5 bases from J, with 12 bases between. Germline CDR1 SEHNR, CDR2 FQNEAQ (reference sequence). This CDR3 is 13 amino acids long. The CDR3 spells CASSLRQGETQYF. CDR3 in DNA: TGTGCCAGCAGCCTTAGACAAGGGGAGACCCAGTACTTC.